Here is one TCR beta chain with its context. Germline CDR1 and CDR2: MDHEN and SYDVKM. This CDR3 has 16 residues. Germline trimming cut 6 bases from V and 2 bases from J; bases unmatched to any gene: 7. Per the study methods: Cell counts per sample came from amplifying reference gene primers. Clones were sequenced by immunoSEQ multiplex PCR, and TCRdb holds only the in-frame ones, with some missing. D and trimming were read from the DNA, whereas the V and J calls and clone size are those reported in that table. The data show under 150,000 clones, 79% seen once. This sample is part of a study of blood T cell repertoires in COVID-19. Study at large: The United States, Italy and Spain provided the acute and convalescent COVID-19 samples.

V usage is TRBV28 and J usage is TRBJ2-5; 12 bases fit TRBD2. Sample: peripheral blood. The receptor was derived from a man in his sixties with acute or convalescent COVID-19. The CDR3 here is CASSPPTSGRQETQYF. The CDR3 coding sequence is TGTGCCAGCAGCCCCCCAACTAGCGGGAGGCAAGAGACCCAGTACTTC. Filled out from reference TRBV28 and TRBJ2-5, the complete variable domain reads DVKVTQSSRYLVKRTGEKVFLECVQDMDHENMFWYRQDPGLGLRLIYFSYDVKMKEKGDIPEGYSVSREKKERFSLILESASTNQTSMYLCASSPPTSGRQETQYFGPGTRLLVL.